Each of the 15 T cell receptor beta chains below was sequenced from the same sample in a study of cytomegalovirus exposure and HLA in healthy donors. Primers included in the PCR were 60 Vbeta and 13 Jbeta primers. Data came from immunoSEQ multiplex PCR; TCRdb stores just in-frame clones and leaves some out. Of approximately 150,000 clones in the sample, around 82% were seen once. The material sequenced was PBMCs. These TCRs come from a man younger than 45 in good health and CMV-seronegative.

This sequence joins TRBV19 and TRBJ2-1; unclear D gene. The V end lost 3 bases, the J end lost 8 bases, and 5 bases lay between the germline ends. The length of the CDR3 is 11 residues. Per the germline V gene, CDR1 is LNHDA and CDR2 is SQIVND (reference sequence). For the CDR3, the DNA is TGTGCCAGTAGTATCCTCCATGAGCAGTTCTTC. It encodes CASSILHEQFF. Supplemented by reference TRBV19 and TRBJ2-1, the full variable domain reads DGGITQSPKYLFRKEGQNVTLSCEQNLNHDAMYWYRQDPGQGLRLIYYSQIVNDFQKGDIAEGYSVSREKKESFPLTVTSAQKNPTAFYLCASSILHEQFFGPGTRLTVL.

The gene calls are TRBV7-9 and TRBJ2-5, with D tentatively TRBD1 (5 bases). V shed 7 bases and J shed 5 bases, with 17 bases lying between them. The CDR3 loop spans 14 amino acids. Germline V gene data show CDR1 as SEHNR and CDR2 as FQNEAQ (reference sequence). The CDR3 protein is CASIPGILTETQYF. For the CDR3, the DNA is TGTGCCAGCATCCCAGGGATTTTAACGGAGACCCAGTACTTC.

This sequence joins TRBV13 and TRBJ1-1, with D unresolved. Trimming took 3 bases from V and 2 from J, leaving 7 bases between them. Germline V gives CDR1 PRHDT, CDR2 FYEKMQ (reference sequence). CDR3 size: 13 residues. CDR3 region: CASSFAGNTEAFF. The CDR3 DNA follows: TGTGCCAGCAGCTTTGCGGGAAACACTGAAGCTTTCTTT.

The chain uses TRBV2 and TRBJ2-7, with TRBD2 as a possible D gene (6 bases). The germline V gene has CDR1 SNHLY and CDR2 FYNNEI. Trimming stripped 3 bases from V and 3 bases from J, with 12 bases between. CDR3 size: 14 residues. The CDR3: CASSDGGVGYEQYF. CDR3 coding DNA: TGTGCCAGCAGTGATGGAGGGGTCGGCTACGAGCAGTACTTC.

The genes are TRBV6-5 and TRBJ1-2; TRBD1 matches 7 bases. V was clipped by 1 base and J by 6 bases; unmatched bases: 11. The CDR3 has 16 residues. Germline CDR1 is MNHEY and CDR2 is SVGAGI. The CDR3 DNA follows: TGTGCCAGCAGTTACTATTGGAAGACAGGGACCCATGGCTACACCTTC. Translating gives CASSYYWKTGTHGYTF.

This sequence joins TRBV27 and TRBJ1-2; 8 nucleotides match TRBD1. Trimming removed 3 bases from V and 3 bases from J; junction bases left unmatched: 6. This CDR3 has 15 residues. From germline, CDR1 is MNHEY and CDR2 SMNVEV (reference sequence). In DNA, the CDR3 is TGTGCCAGCAGTTTTGGACAGGGAGCGGACTATGGCTACACCTTC. Translation gives CASSFGQGADYGYTF.

This sequence joins TRBV5-1 and TRBJ1-1, with D perhaps matching TRBD1 (5 bases). The germline CDR1 and CDR2 sequences are SGHRS and YFSETQ. Trimming took off 3 bases at V and 0 bases at J, with 12 bases between the two ends. This CDR3 contains 15 residues. In DNA, the CDR3 is TGCGCCAGCAGCTGGGGGGGTTCCATGAACACTGAAGCTTTCTTT. Its translation is CASSWGGSMNTEAFF.

The chain recombines TRBV4-3 with TRBJ2-3; 16 bases match TRBD2. CDR1 LGHNA and CDR2 YSLEER come from the germline V gene. This CDR3 is built from 21 residues. V was pared by 1 base and J by 3 bases, with 13 bases of the junction left unmatched. This chain's CDR3 is CASSQAGVPGLAGGPTDTQYF. The CDR3 nucleotides are TGCGCCAGCAGCCAAGCAGGGGTACCGGGACTAGCGGGAGGGCCGACAGATACGCAGTATTTT.

CDR3: CASMVGGPPYYEQYF. In DNA form, the CDR3 reads TGTGCCAGCATGGTGGGAGGCCCGCCTTATTACGAGCAGTACTTC. This chain links TRBV27 with TRBJ2-7, with a possible D match to TRBD2 (6 bases). V lost 7 bases to trimming and J lost 4 bases, with 20 bases between them. The CDR3 covers 15 residues. The germline V gene has CDR1 MNHEY and CDR2 SMNVEV (reference sequence).

This clone has only a few counts. CDR3 nucleotide sequence: TGTGCCAGCAGCTTGGGGGGGACAGGTGAAGCTTTCTTT. This encodes CASSLGGTGEAFF. V and J are TRBV5-4 and TRBJ1-1, with 8 positions matching TRBD1. The CDR3 covers 13 residues. Germline CDR1 is SGHNT and CDR2 is YYREEE (reference sequence). V was pared by 0 bases and J by 7 bases, with 2 bases of the junction left unmatched.

In regard to this clone: One end of the junction does not line up with germline, which may come from a read error. The chain is built from TRBV7-9 and TRBJ2-3; D not resolved. Germline CDR1 SEHNR, CDR2 FQNEAQ (reference sequence). CDR3 length: 12 amino acids. The DNA for the CDR3 is TGTTCCAGCAGCTCTTCCAGAGATACGCAGTATTTT. The encoded protein is CSSSSSRDTQYF.

The genes are TRBV5-1 and TRBJ2-7; tentative D call: TRBD1 (6 bases). V shed 0 bases and J shed 4 bases, with 11 bases lying between them. This CDR3 is 14 amino acids long. Germline V CDR1 and CDR2: SGHRS, YFSETQ. The CDR3 loop is CASSLVQGRYEQYF. The CDR3 region has the DNA TGCGCCAGCAGCTTGGTACAGGGTCGGTACGAGCAGTACTTC. Variable domain in full (rest from reference TRBV5-1 and TRBJ2-7): KAGVTQTPRYLIKTRGQQVTLSCSPISGHRSVSWYQQTPGQGLQFLFEYFSETQRNKGNFPGRFSGRQFSNSRSEMNVSTLELGDSALYLCASSLVQGRYEQYFGPGTRLTVT.

The chain combines TRBV6-5 with TRBJ2-1, with 11 bases matching TRBD1. This CDR3 contains 16 residues. V shed 4 bases and J 7 bases; nucleotides not matched to a gene: 9. The V gene's germline CDR1 is MNHEY and CDR2 SVGAGI. As DNA, the CDR3 is TGTGCCAGCAGTTGCTCCGGGACAGGGGGAGGAAATGAGCAGTTCTTC. Protein product: CASSCSGTGGGNEQFF.

The chain has TRBV4-2 and TRBJ1-2; a possible D gene is TRBD1 (5 bases). Per the germline V gene, CDR1 is LGHNA and CDR2 is YNFKEQ. CDR3 length equals 15 residues. Deletions cut 1 base from V and 3 bases from J, with 12 bases between. CDR3 DNA sequence: TGTGCCAGCAGCCAAGGGGCAGGGCGCGACTATGGCTACACCTTC. Amino acid sequence: CASSQGAGRDYGYTF.

The rearrangement uses TRBV11-2 and TRBJ2-1, with TRBD2 identical over 12 bases. Trimming took 1 base from V and 9 from J; bases not matched to a gene: 7. Looked up from germline, CDR1 is SGHAT and CDR2 is FQNNGV. This CDR3 spans 16 amino acids. CDR3 in amino acids: CASSLARTSGMAEQFF. The CDR3 nucleotides read TGTGCCAGCAGCTTAGCCCGGACTAGCGGGATGGCTGAGCAGTTCTTC.